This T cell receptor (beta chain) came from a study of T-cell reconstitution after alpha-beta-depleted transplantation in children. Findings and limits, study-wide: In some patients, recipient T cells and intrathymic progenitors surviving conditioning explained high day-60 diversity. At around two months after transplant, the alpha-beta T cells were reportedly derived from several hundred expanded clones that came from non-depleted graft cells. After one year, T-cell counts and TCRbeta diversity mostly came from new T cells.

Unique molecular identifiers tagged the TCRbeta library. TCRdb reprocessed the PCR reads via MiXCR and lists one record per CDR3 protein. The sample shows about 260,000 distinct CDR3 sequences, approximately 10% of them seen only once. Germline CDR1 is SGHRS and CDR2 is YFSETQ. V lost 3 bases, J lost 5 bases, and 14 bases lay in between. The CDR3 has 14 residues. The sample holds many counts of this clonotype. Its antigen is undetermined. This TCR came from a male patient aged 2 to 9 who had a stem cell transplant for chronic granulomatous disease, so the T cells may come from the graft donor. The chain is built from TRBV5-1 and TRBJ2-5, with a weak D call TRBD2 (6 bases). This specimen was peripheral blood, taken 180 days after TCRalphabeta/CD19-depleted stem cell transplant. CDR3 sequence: CASSSTDGGETQYF. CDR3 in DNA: TGCGCCAGCAGCTCTACTGACGGGGGTGAGACCCAGTACTTC. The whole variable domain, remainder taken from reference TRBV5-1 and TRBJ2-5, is KAGVTQTPRYLIKTRGQQVTLSCSPISGHRSVSWYQQTPGQGLQFLFEYFSETQRNKGNFPGRFSGRQFSNSRSEMNVSTLELGDSALYLCASSSTDGGETQYFGPGTRLLVL.